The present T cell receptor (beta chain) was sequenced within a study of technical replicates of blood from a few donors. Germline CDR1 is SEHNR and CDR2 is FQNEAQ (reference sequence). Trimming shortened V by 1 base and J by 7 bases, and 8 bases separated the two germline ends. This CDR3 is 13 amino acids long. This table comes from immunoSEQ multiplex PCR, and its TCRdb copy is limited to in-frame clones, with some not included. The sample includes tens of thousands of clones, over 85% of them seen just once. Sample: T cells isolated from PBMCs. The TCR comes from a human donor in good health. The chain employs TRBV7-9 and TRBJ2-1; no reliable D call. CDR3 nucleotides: TGTGCCAGCAGCTTAGGCTACCCGAATGAGCAGTTCTTC. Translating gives CASSLGYPNEQFF.